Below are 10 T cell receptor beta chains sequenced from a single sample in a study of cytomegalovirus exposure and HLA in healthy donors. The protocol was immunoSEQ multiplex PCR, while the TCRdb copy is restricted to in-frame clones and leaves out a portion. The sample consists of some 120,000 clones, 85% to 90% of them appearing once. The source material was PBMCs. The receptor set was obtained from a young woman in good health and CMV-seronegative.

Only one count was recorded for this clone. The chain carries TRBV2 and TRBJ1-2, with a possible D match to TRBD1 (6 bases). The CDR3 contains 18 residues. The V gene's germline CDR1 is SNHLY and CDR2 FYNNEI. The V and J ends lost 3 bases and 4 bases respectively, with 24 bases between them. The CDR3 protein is CASSDMWDIYSSGYGYTF. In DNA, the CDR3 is TGTGCCAGCAGTGATATGTGGGACATCTACTCCTCGGGCTATGGCTACACCTTC.

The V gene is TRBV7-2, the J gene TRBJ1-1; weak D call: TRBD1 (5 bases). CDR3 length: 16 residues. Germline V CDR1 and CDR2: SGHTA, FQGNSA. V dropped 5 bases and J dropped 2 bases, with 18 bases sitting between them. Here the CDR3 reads CASSALGWGGNTEAFF. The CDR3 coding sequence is TGTGCCAGCAGCGCCCTGGGGTGGGGGGGAAACACTGAAGCTTTCTTT.

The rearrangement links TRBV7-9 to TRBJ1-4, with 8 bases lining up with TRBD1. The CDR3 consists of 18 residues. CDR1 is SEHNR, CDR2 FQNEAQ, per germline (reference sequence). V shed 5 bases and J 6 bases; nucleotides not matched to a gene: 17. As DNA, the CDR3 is TGTGCCAGCAGCCGAGATGGACAGGGCAGGCTATTATATGAAAAACTGTTTTTT. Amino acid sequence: CASSRDGQGRLLYEKLFF.

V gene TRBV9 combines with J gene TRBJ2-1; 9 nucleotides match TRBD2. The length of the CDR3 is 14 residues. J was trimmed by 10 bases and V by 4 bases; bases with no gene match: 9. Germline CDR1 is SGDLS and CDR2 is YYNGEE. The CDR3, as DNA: TGTGCCAGCAGCACGGCGGGAGGGCCAAGGGAGCAGTTCTTC. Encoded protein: CASSTAGGPREQFF.

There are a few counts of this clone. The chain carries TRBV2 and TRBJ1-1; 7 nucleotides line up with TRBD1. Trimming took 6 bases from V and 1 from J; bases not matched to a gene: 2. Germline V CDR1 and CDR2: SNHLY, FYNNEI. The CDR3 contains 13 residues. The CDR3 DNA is TGTGCCAGCAGAGGGACAGAGAACACTGAAGCTTTCTTT. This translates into CASRGTENTEAFF.

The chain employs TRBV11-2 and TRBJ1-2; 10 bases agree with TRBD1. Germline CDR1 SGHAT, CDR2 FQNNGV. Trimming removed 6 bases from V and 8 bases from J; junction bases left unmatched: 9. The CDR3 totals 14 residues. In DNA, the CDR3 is TGTGCCAGCAGTCGTTTGACAGGGGGCAGGGGCTACACCTTC. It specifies CASSRLTGGRGYTF.

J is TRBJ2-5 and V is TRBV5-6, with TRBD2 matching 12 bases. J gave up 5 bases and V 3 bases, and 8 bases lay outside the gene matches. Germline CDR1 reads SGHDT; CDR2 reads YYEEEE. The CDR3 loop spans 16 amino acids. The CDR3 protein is CASSSGPSGRAETQYF. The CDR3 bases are TGTGCCAGCAGCTCCGGCCCTAGCGGGAGGGCGGAGACCCAGTACTTC.

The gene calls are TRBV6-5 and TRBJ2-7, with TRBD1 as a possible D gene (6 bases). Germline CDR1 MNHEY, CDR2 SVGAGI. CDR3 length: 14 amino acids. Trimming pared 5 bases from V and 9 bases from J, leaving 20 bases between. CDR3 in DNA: TGTGCCAGCAGTACCGGGTTGACAGGCACCTTGCAGTACGTC. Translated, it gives CASSTGLTGTLQYV.

The CDR3 DNA sequence: TGTGCCAGCTCACCACGGGAGGGGCGGGAGCTGTTTTTT. It yields the protein CASSPREGRELFF. This chain connects TRBV18 to TRBJ2-2, with TRBD2 matching 7 bases. V lost 1 base to trimming and J lost 9 bases; unmatched junction nucleotides: 2. Germline assignment: CDR1 KGHSH and CDR2 LQKENI. This CDR3 spans 13 amino acids.

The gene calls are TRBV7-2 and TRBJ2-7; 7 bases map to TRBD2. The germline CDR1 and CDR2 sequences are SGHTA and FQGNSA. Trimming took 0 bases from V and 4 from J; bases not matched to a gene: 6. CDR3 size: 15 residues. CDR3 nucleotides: TGTGCCAGCAGCTTAGCGGGGGGGACGTTATACGAGCAGTACGTC. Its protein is CASSLAGGTLYEQYV.